These 24 T cell receptor beta chains were all obtained from the same sample, sequenced in a study of blood T cells in healthy people across ages. A second PCR of roughly 7 to 11 cycles used a sample-barcoded 5' primer and a J-beta primer mix. TCRdb analysed the 5' RACE reads with MiXCR anew, one entry per CDR3 protein. The sample shows 1.5 million to 1.9 million distinct CDR3 sequences, 40% to 45% of them seen only once. Sequenced input: blood. These receptors were obtained from a woman under 30 in good health.

This clonotype has more than one count but fewer than ten. The chain joins TRBV12-3 or TRBV12-4 to TRBJ1-1; no clear D. The CDR3 is made up of 14 amino acids. The V gene lost 6 bases and the J gene lost 5 bases, with 16 bases spanning the gap. The CDR3 sequence is CASSQQALGTEAFF. The CDR3 DNA reads TGTGCCAGCAGCCAACAAGCCCTGGGGACTGAAGCTTTCTTT.

This clonotype came up a few times. V gene TRBV12-3 or TRBV12-4 combines with J gene TRBJ1-2; D ambiguous. This CDR3 comprises 13 residues. Trimming removed 6 bases at V and 7 bases at J, with 15 bases between. CDR3 loop: CASRLTGDSGYTF. The CDR3 DNA reads TGTGCCAGCAGATTGACCGGGGATAGTGGCTACACCTTC.

The CDR3, as DNA: TGTGCCAGCAGCCAAACCGACAGGGGCACCGAAGCTTTCTTT. This codes for CASSQTDRGTEAFF. This rearrangement joins TRBV3-1 to TRBJ1-1, with TRBD1 matching 8 bases. The germline V gene has CDR1 LGHDT and CDR2 YNNKEL (reference sequence). The CDR3 sequence is 14 residues long. Unmatched junction bases numbered 7, after V lost 2 bases and J lost 8 bases. The full variable domain, its missing parts supplied by reference TRBV3-1 and TRBJ1-1, is DTAVSQTPKYLVTQMGNDKSIKCEQNLGHDTMYWYKQDSKKFLKIMFSYNNKELIINETVPNRFSPKSPDKAHLNLHINSLELGDSAVYFCASSQTDRGTEAFFGQGTRLTVV.

The chain recombines TRBV7-9 with TRBJ1-2; no clear D gene. There are 15 residues in the CDR3. Germline values: CDR1 SEHNR, CDR2 FQNEAQ (reference sequence). With 2 bases removed from V and 1 base from J, the gap between germline ends came to 11 bases. CDR3 bases: TGTGCCAGCAGCTTATTTGACGGAGATAACTATGGCTACACCTTC. This sequence encodes CASSLFDGDNYGYTF. The full variable domain, in which reference TRBV7-9 and TRBJ1-2 provide the parts outside the CDR3, is DTGVSQNPRHKITKRGQNVTFRCDPISEHNRLYWYRQTLGQGPEFLTYFQNEAQLEKSRLLSDRFSAERPKGSFSTLEIQRTEQGDSAMYLCASSLFDGDNYGYTFGSGTRLTVV.

The V gene is TRBV4-3, the J gene TRBJ2-2; 13 bases line up with TRBD2. V shed 3 bases, J shed 9 bases, and the junction held 1 base outside the gene matches. The CDR3 covers 14 residues. CDR1 is LGHNA, CDR2 YSLEER, per germline. DNA for the CDR3: TGCGCCAGCAGCCAGGGACTAGCGGGAAGGGAGCTGTTTTTT. Amino acid sequence: CASSQGLAGRELFF.

This clonotype came up a few times. The gene calls are TRBV12-3 or TRBV12-4 and TRBJ1-5, with 9 bases fitting TRBD1. Trimming removed 3 bases from V and 3 bases from J; junction bases left unmatched: 9. This CDR3 has 17 residues. CDR3 sequence: CASSLDRGTKLNQPQHF. CDR3 nucleotides: TGTGCCAGCAGTTTGGACAGGGGAACCAAACTCAATCAGCCCCAGCATTTT.

The rearrangement links TRBV4-1 to TRBJ2-4; 10 bases are shared with TRBD1. The J call is in doubt because the DNA end fits TRBJ2-7 better. Germline V gene data show CDR1 as MGHRA and CDR2 as YSYEKL. The length of the CDR3 is 15 residues. The CDR3 spells CASSNLRDRGYEQYF. The CDR3 bases are TGCGCCAGCAGCAACCTCCGGGACAGGGGATACGAGCAGTACTTC.

This clonotype was counted only a few times. This sequence joins TRBV7-2 and TRBJ2-7; D is undetermined. Germline V gene data show CDR1 as SGHTA and CDR2 as FQGNSA. The ends were cut back, 5 bases at V and 0 bases at J, with 17 bases in the middle. This CDR3 region has 16 residues. Here the CDR3 reads CASSPGRQVSSYEQYF. The CDR3 bases are TGTGCCAGCAGCCCCGGTCGTCAGGTGAGCTCCTACGAGCAGTACTTC.

The chain uses TRBV7-3 and TRBJ2-1, with TRBD2 as a possible D gene (6 bases). Germline loops: CDR1 SGHTA, CDR2 FQGTGA. The CDR3 extends over 15 amino acids. The V and J ends lost 6 bases and 1 base respectively, with 13 bases between them. The CDR3 is CASSGGSGSYNEQFF. In nucleotides, the CDR3 is TGTGCCAGCAGTGGTGGTAGCGGATCCTACAATGAGCAGTTCTTC.

This rearrangement joins TRBV5-1 to TRBJ1-2; a possible D gene is TRBD1 (6 bases). In germline, CDR1 is SGHRS, CDR2 YFSETQ. This CDR3 is 16 amino acids long. Trimming cost V 5 bases and J 6 bases, with 23 bases left between them. The CDR3: CASRPTQGISSHGYTF. The CDR3 DNA reads as TGCGCCAGCAGACCCACCCAGGGGATTAGTAGCCATGGCTACACCTTC.

The chain couples TRBV9 to TRBJ2-4; 10 bases align to TRBD1. J gave up 6 bases and V 2 bases, and 5 bases lay outside the gene matches. Germline assignment: CDR1 SGDLS and CDR2 YYNGEE. This CDR3 comprises 15 residues. CDR3 bases: TGTGCCAGCAGCGTCGGGGACAGGGGTTTAAACATTCAGTACTTC. Amino acid sequence: CASSVGDRGLNIQYF.

The table lists this clonotype with a few counts. The J gene is TRBJ1-2, the V gene TRBV4-1; possibly TRBD1 for D (5 bases). In germline, CDR1 is MGHRA, CDR2 YSYEKL. V lost 2 bases and J 8 bases, leaving 18 bases between the germline ends. This CDR3 spans 15 amino acids. As DNA, the CDR3 is TGCGCCAGCAGCCAACCTCTAAGTGGGGCTCGGGGCTACACCTTC. This sequence encodes CASSQPLSGARGYTF.

This clonotype showed up just a few times. The chain combines TRBV6-5 with TRBJ1-2; D is possibly TRBD1 (5 bases). The V and J ends lost 2 bases and 7 bases respectively, with 11 bases between them. The CDR3 spans 13 residues. The germline V gene has CDR1 MNHEY and CDR2 SVGAGI. CDR3 sequence (DNA): TGTGCCAGCAGTTACGGGGGGATGTTTGGCTACACCTTC. This sequence encodes CASSYGGMFGYTF.

This clonotype showed up just a few times. The V and J genes are TRBV21-1 and TRBJ1-6; TRBD1, as called in the table, went unchecked against the DNA. TRBV21-1 is a documented pseudogene. The CDR3 contains 20 residues. The CDR3 DNA is TGTGCCAGCAGCAAAGGACGGGAGAAGCCCCCTTCTTACGATAATTCACCCCTCCACTTT. Its protein is CASSKGREKPPSYDNSPLHF.

This clonotype was observed a handful of times. J is TRBJ2-5 and V is TRBV20-1; D is perhaps TRBD1 (6 bases). The J call may not be correct, given that the DNA end is closer to TRBJ2-7. The CDR3 runs to 12 residues. Germline CDR1 reads DFQATT; CDR2 reads SNEGSKA (reference sequence). The DNA of the CDR3 is TGCAGTGCTAGTATCAGGGGCAACGAGCAGTACTTC. Translated: CSASIRGNEQYF.

The chain recombines TRBV6-5 with TRBJ2-5, with 7 bases identical to TRBD2. The CDR3 has 14 amino acids. V lost 2 bases to trimming and J lost 3 bases; unmatched junction nucleotides: 3. Germline V CDR1 and CDR2: MNHEY, SVGAGI. CDR3 DNA: TGTGCCAGCAGTTACATGGCGGGAGAAGAGACCCAGTACTTC. Translation: CASSYMAGEETQYF.

The V call is TRBV11-2, the J call TRBJ2-1, with TRBD2 identical over 8 bases. In germline, CDR1 is SGHAT, CDR2 FQNNGV. V was clipped by 2 bases and J by 9 bases; unmatched bases: 9. The CDR3 has 15 amino acids. CDR3 coding DNA: TGTGCCAGCAGCTTAATCGGGGCAACTAGCGGTGAGCAGTTCTTC. It translates to CASSLIGATSGEQFF. The variable domain in full, with the rest retrieved from reference TRBV11-2 and TRBJ2-1, is EAGVAQSPRYKIIEKRQSVAFWCNPISGHATLYWYQQILGQGPKLLIQFQNNGVVDDSQLPKDRFSAERLKGVDSTLKIQPAKLEDSAVYLCASSLIGATSGEQFFGPGTRLTVL.

This rearrangement joins TRBV12-3 or TRBV12-4 to TRBJ2-2; the match to TRBD1 covers 8 bases. Losses at the gene ends were 3 bases for V and 0 bases for J; bases not matched to a gene: 3. This CDR3 contains 16 residues. This chain's CDR3 is CASSFGDRTNTGELFF. In DNA, the CDR3 is TGTGCCAGCAGTTTTGGGGACAGGACGAACACCGGGGAGCTGTTTTTT.

This clonotype was counted once. V usage is TRBV6-2 or TRBV6-3 and J usage is TRBJ2-1, with 8 nucleotides matching TRBD2. Germline trimming cut 2 bases from V and 0 bases from J; bases unmatched to any gene: 6. Germline values: CDR1 MNHEY, CDR2 SVGEGT. The CDR3 is 17 amino acids. CDR3 region: CASSYGVAGSSYNEQFF. For the CDR3, the DNA is TGTGCCAGCAGTTACGGGGTAGCGGGGAGCTCCTACAATGAGCAGTTCTTC.

Regarding this clonotype: An end of the junction differs from the germline gene, which may be a read error. The chain employs TRBV20-1 and TRBJ2-1; either TRBD1 or TRBD2 may fit D (6 bases each). The CDR3 length is 14 residues. CDR1 and CDR2 from the germline V gene are DFQATT and SNEGSKA (reference sequence). This chain's CDR3 is CSARSRGAYNERFF. The CDR3 DNA is TGCAGTGCTAGGTCAAGGGGGGCCTACAATGAGCGGTTCTTC.

The rearrangement joins TRBV20-1 to TRBJ2-7; D gene unclear. V was shortened by 1 base and J by 0 bases, with 7 bases between the two germline ends. Per germline, CDR1 DFQATT and CDR2 SNEGSKA (reference sequence). This CDR3 comprises 13 residues. The chain's CDR3 is CSARVGGSYEQYF. The CDR3 nucleotides are TGCAGTGCTAGAGTGGGCGGCTCCTACGAGCAGTACTTC.

The rearrangement uses TRBV30 and TRBJ1-5, with TRBD1 matching over 7 bases. The V segment lost 4 bases and the J segment 4 bases; nucleotides outside the gene matches: 7. The CDR3 consists of 14 residues. Germline V gene sequence: CDR1 GTSNPN, CDR2 SVGIG (reference sequence). The CDR3 here is CAWNRQGLNQPQHF. The CDR3 nucleotides read TGTGCCTGGAATAGACAGGGTTTAAATCAGCCCCAGCATTTT. Full variable domain (outside the CDR3, taken from reference TRBV30 and TRBJ1-5): SQTIHQWPATLVQPVGSPLSLECTVEGTSNPNLYWYRQAAGRGLQLLFYSVGIGQISSEVPQNLSASRPQDRQFILSSKKLLLSDSGFYLCAWNRQGLNQPQHFGDGTRLSIL.

This clonotype has just one count. As DNA, the CDR3 is TGCGCCAGCAGCCAACTAGCGGTAGCCTACGAGCAGTACTTC. Its protein product is CASSQLAVAYEQYF. The chain carries TRBV4-1 and TRBJ2-5, with 7 bases fitting TRBD2. Gene TRBJ2-7 matches the end of the DNA better, so the J call may be wrong. The CDR3 totals 14 residues. Germline assignment: CDR1 MGHRA and CDR2 YSYEKL.

A note on this clonotype: This may arise from a read error, as a much more abundant clone is one base away. J is TRBJ2-3 and V is TRBV4-1; no clear D. The CDR3 is 15 residues long. CDR1 is MGHRA, CDR2 YSYEKL, per germline. As DNA, the CDR3 is TGCGCCGGCAGCCAAGAAGCCAGGTCCACAGATACGCAGTATTTT. Translated: CAGSQEARSTDTQYF.